Following are 9 T cell receptor beta chains from one sample sequenced in a study of cytomegalovirus exposure and HLA in healthy donors. Both 60 Vbeta primers and 13 Jbeta primers went into the PCR. The protocol was immunoSEQ multiplex PCR, while the TCRdb copy is restricted to in-frame clones and leaves out a portion. The sample carries approximately 160,000 clones, roughly 84% recorded once. Input material: PBMCs. The receptors were sampled from a boy aged 2-9 years in good health and CMV-seronegative.

This clone has a handful of counts. V and J are TRBV4-1 and TRBJ1-4, with 7 bases aligning to TRBD1. With 0 bases clipped from V and 7 bases from J, the junction kept 11 bases outside the gene matches. This CDR3 is 17 amino acids long. CDR1 MGHRA and CDR2 YSYEKL come from the germline V gene. CDR3 residues: CASSQDTNRGRGEKLFF. The CDR3 nucleotides are TGCGCCAGCAGCCAAGATACGAATAGGGGGCGAGGTGAAAAACTGTTTTTT.

This rearrangement joins TRBV5-1 to TRBJ2-2, with 9 bases lining up with TRBD2. The length of the CDR3 is 14 residues. The germline CDR1 and CDR2 sequences are SGHRS and YFSETQ. Trimming removed 0 bases from V and 6 bases from J; junction bases left unmatched: 0. This chain's CDR3 is CASSLVAGAGELFF. The CDR3 DNA follows: TGCGCCAGCAGCTTGGTAGCGGGAGCCGGGGAGCTGTTTTTT.

The rearrangement links TRBV5-8 to TRBJ2-1; 9 nucleotides line up with TRBD1. CDR1 is SGHTS and CDR2 is YDEGEE in the germline V gene. The CDR3 runs 19 residues. With V trimmed by 0 bases and J by 1 base, 11 bases remained unmatched. For the CDR3, the DNA is TGTGCCAGCAGCTTGGGACAGGGGGGTTTTAGCGGATCCTACAATGAGCAGTTCTTC. Residues: CASSLGQGGFSGSYNEQFF. Combining the CDR3 with reference TRBV5-8 and TRBJ2-1 gives the whole variable domain EAGVTQSPTHLIKTRGQQATLRCSPISGHTSVYWYQQALGLGLQFLLWYDEGEERNRGNFPPRFSGRQFPNYSSELNVNALELEDSALYLCASSLGQGGFSGSYNEQFFGPGTRLTVL.

The chain couples TRBV18 to TRBJ2-7, with 12 bases fitting TRBD2. This CDR3 contains 15 residues. Trimming cost V 5 bases and J 7 bases; bases outside gene matches: 9. The germline V gene has CDR1 KGHSH and CDR2 LQKENI. This CDR3 is CASSTQTSGSGEQYF. The CDR3 DNA reads as TGTGCCAGCTCAACCCAGACTAGCGGGAGTGGTGAGCAGTACTTC.

The V and J genes are TRBV6-6 and TRBJ1-4; the D gene is possibly TRBD1 (6 bases). Trimming took 8 bases from V and 5 from J, leaving 15 bases between them. This CDR3 contains 14 residues. The V gene's germline CDR1 is MNHNY and CDR2 SVGAGI (reference sequence). The CDR3 is CASVEGGENEKLFF. The CDR3 bases are TGTGCCAGCGTTGAGGGGGGGGAGAATGAAAAACTGTTTTTT.

The chain couples TRBV6-5 to TRBJ1-6, with TRBD1 matching 11 bases. Germline lookup yields CDR1 MNHEY and CDR2 SVGAGI. V was clipped by 2 bases and J by 6 bases; unmatched bases: 0. This CDR3 spans 15 amino acids. The CDR3 nucleotides read TGTGCCAGCAGTTACGGGACAGGGGGTAATTCACCCCTCCACTTT. This sequence encodes CASSYGTGGNSPLHF.

The V and J genes are TRBV19 and TRBJ2-1; D possibly corresponds to TRBD2 (6 bases). CDR3 length equals 13 residues. Germline assignment: CDR1 LNHDA and CDR2 SQIVND (reference sequence). V shed 8 bases and J shed 4 bases, with 12 bases lying between them. CDR3 sequence (DNA): TGTGCCAGTTGTAGCGGAGCTTACAATGAGCAGTTCTTC. It codes for CASCSGAYNEQFF.

This rearrangement joins TRBV7-9 to TRBJ1-3; 7 bases map to TRBD1. CDR1 is SEHNR and CDR2 is FQNEAQ in the germline V gene (reference sequence). J was trimmed by 2 bases and V by 5 bases; bases with no gene match: 6. The CDR3 totals 15 residues. The chain's CDR3 is CASSAPTGTGNTIYF. The CDR3, as DNA: TGTGCCAGCAGCGCCCCGACAGGGACTGGAAACACCATATATTTT.

The CDR3: CASSPGTGTGELFF. The DNA of the CDR3 is TGTGCCAGCAGCCCGGGGACAGGGACCGGGGAGCTGTTTTTT. This chain links TRBV11-2 with TRBJ2-2; TRBD1 aligns across 9 bases. Germline V gene sequence: CDR1 SGHAT, CDR2 FQNNGV. The V gene end was trimmed by 5 bases and the J gene end by 5 bases; junction bases not matched to a gene: 3. The CDR3 spans 14 residues.